These T cell receptor beta chains were read from a single sample in a study of neurological immune-mediated disorders. TCRdb recomputed calls from the 5' RACE reads with MiXCR, one row per CDR3 protein. The sample records about 52,000 distinct CDR3 sequences, roughly 4% being singletons. The sequenced sample consisted of PBMCs. All receptors come from a man aged 25 to 40 with multiple sclerosis. CDR3s include the opening cysteine and the closing phenylalanine or tryptophan. Fields, in order: J gene, V gene, D gene, clone size, CDR3 DNA, CDR3 protein. D genes are given only for firm matches. Rows give clone size only sometimes, using once, few, many, or a class for an expanded clone.

TRBJ2-7 | TRBV5-1 | TRBD1 | many | TGCGCCAGCAGCAGCGGACAGGGCTACGAGCAGTACTTC | CASSSGQGYEQYF
TRBJ2-7 | TRBV5-1 | TRBD1 | many | TGCGCCAGCAGCTACGGGACAGGGGCCTACGAGCAGTACTTC | CASSYGTGAYEQYF
TRBJ1-4 | TRBV28 | NA | many | TGTGCCAGCAGTTTCCGCGCCACGGCAACTAATGAAAAACTGTTTTTT | CASSFRATATNEKLFF
TRBJ1-1 | TRBV6-6 | NA | many | TGTGCCAGCAGTTGGCCCGGCAGCACTGAAGCTTTCTTT | CASSWPGSTEAFF
TRBJ2-7 | TRBV6-5 | NA | few | TGTGCCAGCAGTTACTCCACGGACGGTACCTACGAGCAGTACTTC | CASSYSTDGTYEQYF
TRBJ2-2 | TRBV6-2/TRBV6-3 | TRBD2 | NA | TGTGCCAGCAGTTTACTAATCATGCTAGCGGGCCTGGACACCGGGGAGCTGTTTTTT | CASSLLIMLAGLDTGELFF
TRBJ2-1 | TRBV7-2 | TRBD1 | NA | TGTGCCAGCAGCCCAGGGGGAGCCACCTACAATGAGCAGTTCTTC | CASSPGGATYNEQFF
TRBJ2-1 | TRBV19 | NA | many | TGTGCCAGTAGTCCCTGGGGGCGAGACCACAATGAGCAGTTCTTC | CASSPWGRDHNEQFF
TRBJ2-7 | TRBV29-1 | NA | many | TGCAGCGCCTTTACCACACAGGGCTCTTCCTACGAGCAGTACTTC | CSAFTTQGSSYEQYF
TRBJ1-5 | TRBV12-3/TRBV12-4 | TRBD1 | many | TGTGCCAGCATGCCCGGACAGGGTCGTCAGCCCCAGCATTTT | CASMPGQGRQPQHF
TRBJ2-7 | TRBV5-1 | NA | many | TGCGCCAGCAGCCCTGACAGAGAACAGTACTTC | CASSPDREQYF
TRBJ2-7 | TRBV20-1 | TRBD2 | medium-sized | TGCAGTGCGAATGGACTAGCGGGAGATGGCGAGCAGTACTTC | CSANGLAGDGEQYF
TRBJ1-1 | TRBV2 | NA | many | TGTGCCACTCAGGCACAGGGTGTCACTGAAGCTTTCTTT | CATQAQGVTEAFF
TRBJ1-1 | TRBV7-9 | NA | few | TGTGCCAGCAGCTTCTTATTGGGATTCACTGAAGCTTTCTTT | CASSFLLGFTEAFF
TRBJ2-3 | TRBV28 | TRBD2 | many | TGTGCCAGCAGTTTCAGACTACTAGCGGGAGCAGATACGCAGTATTTT | CASSFRLLAGADTQYF
TRBJ2-1 | TRBV5-1 | NA | many | TGCGCCAGCAGCTTGTTAGACAATGAGCAGTTCTTC | CASSLLDNEQFF
TRBJ2-3 | TRBV6-5 | NA | many | TGTGCCAGCAGTGCGGCGCCAGGGCGTGGGGATACGCAGTATTTT | CASSAAPGRGDTQYF
TRBJ1-2 | TRBV20-1 | NA | many | TGCAGTGCTATCGTTGGGGGCCTCTATGGCTACACCTTC | CSAIVGGLYGYTF
TRBJ2-6 | TRBV20-1 | NA | many | TGCAGTGCCCAGGGGAACTCTGGGGCCAACGTCCTGACTTTC | CSAQGNSGANVLTF
TRBJ1-1 | TRBV7-8 | NA | medium-sized | TGTGCCAGCAGTCCGCAGGGTTACACTGAAGCTTTCTTT | CASSPQGYTEAFF
TRBJ2-7 | TRBV5-1 | TRBD1 | many | TGCGCCAGCAGCTTGTCTGGACAGGAGACCTACGAGCAGTACTTC | CASSLSGQETYEQYF
TRBJ2-3 | TRBV20-1 | NA | many | TGCAGTGCTAAGGACTTTAGCACAGATACGCAGTATTTT | CSAKDFSTDTQYF
TRBJ2-3 | TRBV7-6 | TRBD2 | NA | TGTGCCAGCAGCTTAGGGACTAGCGGCTATACGCAGTATTTT | CASSLGTSGYTQYF
TRBJ2-7 | TRBV5-1 | NA | medium-sized | TGCGCCAGCAGCTTTCTCCAGGACTACGAGCAGTACTTC | CASSFLQDYEQYF
TRBJ2-1 | TRBV5-1 | TRBD2 | many | TGCGCCAGCAGCTTAACCGGGACTAGTGTTAATGAGCAGTTCTTC | CASSLTGTSVNEQFF
TRBJ2-1 | TRBV9 | NA | many | TGTGCCAGCAGCCCGGAGTACAATGAGCAGTTCTTC | CASSPEYNEQFF
TRBJ2-1 | TRBV27 | NA | many | TGTGCCAGCAGTTTATCAGGGGGGGAGCAGTTCTTC | CASSLSGGEQFF
TRBJ2-1 | TRBV5-6 | TRBD2 | many | TGTGCCAGCAGCTTTGAGGTAGCGGGAGGACCCTACAATGAGCAGTTCTTC | CASSFEVAGGPYNEQFF
TRBJ2-1 | TRBV24-1 | NA | many | TGTGCCACCAGTAAAGCACAGGGACGCGAGCAGTTCTTC | CATSKAQGREQFF
TRBJ1-3 | TRBV5-1 | NA | many | TGCGCCAGCAGCTTCTCGGACTCTGGAAACACCATATATTTT | CASSFSDSGNTIYF
TRBJ1-4 | TRBV5-1 | NA | many | TGCGCCAGCAGCTTGGTGCCAGATGAAAAACTGTTTTTT | CASSLVPDEKLFF
TRBJ1-1 | TRBV5-1 | NA | many | TGCGCCAGCAGCTTGGCCTCGGGCGCCCTCAACACTGAAGCTTTCTTT | CASSLASGALNTEAFF
TRBJ1-5 | TRBV7-8 | NA | many | TGTGCCAGCAGCCTTCAGGGCGTGAATCAGCCCCAGCATTTT | CASSLQGVNQPQHF
TRBJ2-7 | TRBV7-8 | NA | many | TGTGCCAGCAGCCCGCGCCGGGGGTACGAGCAGTACTTC | CASSPRRGYEQYF
TRBJ2-2 | TRBV5-1 | NA | many | TGCGCCAGCAGGTCGAACACCGGGGAGCTGTTTTTT | CASRSNTGELFF
TRBJ1-2 | TRBV7-8 | TRBD1 | many | TGTGCCAGCAGCAGGGGAGAGGGGGCGCGTGGCTACACCTTC | CASSRGEGARGYTF
TRBJ2-5 | TRBV7-7 | NA | many | TGTGCTAGCAGCTTAACATTTACAGAGACCCAGTACTTC | CASSLTFTETQYF
TRBJ2-5 | TRBV28 | TRBD1 | medium-sized | TGTGCCAGCAGCCCTCCCACGACAGGGGATTACCAAGAGACCCAGTACTTC | CASSPPTTGDYQETQYF
TRBJ2-2 | TRBV10-1 | NA | many | TGCGCCAGCAGTGAGTCGACAGAGAACACCGGGGAGCTGTTTTTT | CASSESTENTGELFF
TRBJ2-6 | TRBV21-1 | NA | many | TGTGCCAGCAGCAAAGTAAGGACAGGGCCGGGCTCTGGGGCCAACGTCCTGACTTTC | CASSKVRTGPGSGANVLTF
TRBJ2-7 | TRBV7-6 | NA | many | TGTGCCAGCGGCCAAGCTGGATTTGGCTACGAGCAGTACTTC | CASGQAGFGYEQYF
TRBJ2-7 | TRBV12-3/TRBV12-4 | NA | many | TGTGCCAGCAGTTTAGTCCTATACGAGCAGTACTTC | CASSLVLYEQYF
TRBJ2-7 | TRBV5-1 | NA | many | TGCGCCAGCAGCTTGGCGGTGACCTACGAGCAGTACTTC | CASSLAVTYEQYF
TRBJ1-1 | TRBV20-1 | NA | many | TGCAGTGCTAACTTTGACACCGATGAAGCTTTCTTT | CSANFDTDEAFF
TRBJ2-3 | TRBV5-1 | NA | many | TGCGCCAGCAGCTTCTCGGGGGTGGCGGATACGCAGTATTTT | CASSFSGVADTQYF
TRBJ2-7 | TRBV7-8 | TRBD2 | many | TGTGCCAGCAGCTTAGTTGTTGTGGCGGGAGGGAACTCCTACGAGCAGTACTTC | CASSLVVVAGGNSYEQYF